The present T cell receptor beta chain was sequenced within a study of blood T cell repertoires in COVID-19. The data were produced by immunoSEQ multiplex PCR, yet TCRdb's version contains in-frame clones alone and is incomplete. The sample records approximately 400,000 clones, 90% to 95% being singletons. In terms of age and location, participants ranged from roughly 18 to 90 years and lived in approximately 24 US areas. With 8 bases clipped from V and 8 bases from J, the junction kept 14 bases outside the gene matches. This CDR3 comprises 14 residues. In germline, CDR1 is MNHEY, CDR2 SMNVEV (reference sequence).

The receptor's source is a woman in her 40s who had been exposed to COVID-19. The genes are TRBV27 and TRBJ1-2; 7 bases align to TRBD1. The sequenced sample was PBMCs or T cells enriched from blood (not recorded which). The CDR3 DNA sequence: TGTGCCAGCGGCGGACAGGAAGGCATACTCGGCTACACCTTC. Translated, it gives CASGGQEGILGYTF.